This TCR beta chain was recorded in a study of shared clonotypes between healthy human individuals. This CDR3 is 17 amino acids long. From germline, CDR1 is MNHNS and CDR2 SASEGT. The V gene end was trimmed by 0 bases and the J gene end by 2 bases; junction bases not matched to a gene: 8. Sequencing was performed with immunoSEQ multiplex PCR; in TCRdb, only in-frame clones are kept and a portion is missing. The sample comprises roughly 380,000 clones, around 96% of which are singletons, and around 0.3% rests with the top ten. This clonotype was obtained from a man aged 25-45 years in good health. Source material: memory CD8+ T cells sorted from blood. Described subset: CD45RO+ cells pooled with CCR7-negative TemRA cells. The chain combines TRBV6-1 with TRBJ2-7, with TRBD1 identical over 9 bases. DNA of the CDR3: TGTGCCAGCAGTGAAGCGGGCTACAGGGGGCGTCCCTACGAGCAGTACTTC. It is translated as CASSEAGYRGRPYEQYF.